This T cell receptor (beta chain) is drawn from a study of response to subunit inactivated influenza vaccine (dated by TCRdb to 2016 to 2018). Broadly, across the study: Deep quantitative profiling of the T cell receptor repertoire was used in the study to follow responses to a trivalent subunit inactivated influenza vaccine.

What the authors observed across the whole study: The authors proposed that each seasonal influenza vaccination may bring in only a limited number of new T cells.

Library generation was performed with RT-PCR. Sequenced on an Illumina HiSeq 2500. Through fastp at Q25 and MiXCR, TCRdb rebuilt clones from the public reads, retaining in-frame beta chains. Each CDR3 protein gets just one entry, which takes the most common genes and DNA from the rows behind it. This sample comprises around 530,000 distinct CDR3 sequences, about 15% of them detected only once. Clones ranked in the top ten supply less than 4% of the sample. Points on this clonotype: Its antigen target is currently unknown. Base qualities are not recorded, but no much larger clone differs from it by a single base.

Ends trimmed: V by 2 bases, J by 1 base; bases unmatched to a gene: 7. Looking up the germline V gene yields CDR1 WSHSY and CDR2 SAAADI. From cysteine to phenylalanine, the CDR3 is 16 amino acids long. Only CDR3 DNA remains: 48 bases, in frame from the first base. This clonotype was obtained from a man between 50 and 69 years old who received an inactivated influenza vaccine. Donor details come from another sample of the same person, matched by shared clones. Recombination joined TRBV10-2 with TRBJ2-7; 8 central bases correspond to TRBD1. The sequencing here drew on CD4+ T cells sorted from PBMCs, taken about 23 months after vaccination. The base sequence is TGCGCCAGCAGTGAGCAAGGACAGGGATCGTCCTACGAGCAGTACTTC. Translated, this gives CASSEQGQGSSYEQYF.